This T cell receptor beta chain appears in the sequencing data of a study of blood T cell repertoires in COVID-19. Study in general: Material from acute and convalescent COVID-19 was sourced from the United States, Italy and Spain. The cDNA or gDNA used as material had been derived from T cells, B-cell-depleted T cells, or PBMCs.

Residents of about two dozen US areas, aged roughly 18 to 89 years, made up the participants. This clone has just one count. Original data processing: How many nucleated cells were present was estimated from reference gene primer amplification. The data were produced by immunoSEQ multiplex PCR, yet TCRdb's version contains in-frame clones alone and is incomplete. That table supplies the V and J calls and clone size; D and trimming were determined from the DNA. The sample lists fewer than 350,000 clones; around nine tenths were seen once. Germline lookup yields CDR1 KGHSH and CDR2 LQKENI. The V gene lost 2 bases and the J gene lost 0 bases, with 11 bases spanning the gap. The CDR3 contains 15 residues.

The sample was PBMCs or T cells enriched from blood (not recorded which). The chain is built from TRBV18 and TRBJ2-7; a weak D match, TRBD2 (5 bases). This TCR came from a man in his 60s who had recovered from COVID-19. CDR3 nucleotides: TGTGCCAGCTCACCAGAAGGACTGCCCTCCTACGAGCAGTACTTC. This sequence encodes CASSPEGLPSYEQYF.